The source of this T cell receptor beta chain is a study of radiotherapy plus CTLA-4 blockade in lung cancer. This clone has only one observation. Its antigen is still unknown. Focal radiation and CTLA-4 blockade (ipilimumab) were tested in chemo-refractory metastatic non-small-cell lung cancer patients. General study results and limits: Some TCR clones had been derived from tumors. These clones expanded in peripheral blood after radiotherapy plus ipilimumab.

Libraries were prepared by immunoSEQ multiplex PCR; TCRdb keeps only in-frame clonotypes and omits some of them. The table has about 39,000 clones, nearly 80% seen once. The sequences come from peripheral blood, collected from a patient treated with radiotherapy plus ipilimumab. This sequence originates from a human donor with non-small cell lung cancer that progressed on radiotherapy plus ipilimumab.

Here the CDR3 reads CASSLVSNQPQHF. CDR3 in DNA: TGTGCCAGCAGCTTGGTGTCTAATCAGCCCCAGCATTTT. The rearrangement joins TRBV5-5 to TRBJ1-5; no clear D. Deletions cut 0 bases from V and 4 bases from J, with 5 bases between. The CDR3 loop spans 13 amino acids. Germline V gene data show CDR1 as SGHKS and CDR2 as YYEKEE (reference sequence).